This T cell receptor beta chain was observed in a study of regulatory T cells in long-lasting Graves disease. Time point: newly diagnosed GD, antithyroid drugs for less than 3 months. The TCR library used RNA extracted from PBMCs. The sample holds a few counts of this clonotype. Assembly of TCR beta libraries relied on iRepertoire HTBI primers together with Arm-PCR of CDR3 regions. TCRdb re-analysed the multiplex PCR reads in MiXCR, keeping a single row per CDR3 protein. The sample carries about 610,000 distinct CDR3 sequences, about 16% recorded once. These same records also appear under a second study, on T cells in Graves' hyperthyroidism and ophthalmopathy.

The source material was peripheral blood mononuclear cells (PBMCs), sampled at new diagnosis, from a patient treated with antithyroid drugs. The source of this sequence is a man between 18 and 29 years old with Graves disease.

CDR3 protein: CASSEHSSLSAFF. CDR3 bases: TGTGCCAGCAGTGAACACAGCTCTCTATCGGCTTTCTTT. This chain links TRBV6-1 with TRBJ1-1, with unresolved D. This CDR3 has 13 amino acids. Germline V CDR1 and CDR2: MNHNS, SASEGT. The ends were cut back, 2 bases at V and 11 bases at J, with 15 bases in the middle.